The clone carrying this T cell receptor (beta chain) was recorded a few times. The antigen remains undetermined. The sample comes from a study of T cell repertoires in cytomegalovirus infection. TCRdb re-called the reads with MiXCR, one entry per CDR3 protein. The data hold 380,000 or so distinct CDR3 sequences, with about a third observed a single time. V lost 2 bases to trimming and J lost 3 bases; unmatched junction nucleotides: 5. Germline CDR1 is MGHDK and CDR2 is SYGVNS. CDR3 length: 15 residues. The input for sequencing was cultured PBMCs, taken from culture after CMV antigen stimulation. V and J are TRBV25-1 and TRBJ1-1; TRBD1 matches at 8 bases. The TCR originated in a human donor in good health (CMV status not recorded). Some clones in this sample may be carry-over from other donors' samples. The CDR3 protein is CASSEGQGGDTEAFF. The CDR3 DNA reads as TGTGCCAGCAGTGAAGGACAGGGCGGAGACACTGAAGCTTTCTTT.